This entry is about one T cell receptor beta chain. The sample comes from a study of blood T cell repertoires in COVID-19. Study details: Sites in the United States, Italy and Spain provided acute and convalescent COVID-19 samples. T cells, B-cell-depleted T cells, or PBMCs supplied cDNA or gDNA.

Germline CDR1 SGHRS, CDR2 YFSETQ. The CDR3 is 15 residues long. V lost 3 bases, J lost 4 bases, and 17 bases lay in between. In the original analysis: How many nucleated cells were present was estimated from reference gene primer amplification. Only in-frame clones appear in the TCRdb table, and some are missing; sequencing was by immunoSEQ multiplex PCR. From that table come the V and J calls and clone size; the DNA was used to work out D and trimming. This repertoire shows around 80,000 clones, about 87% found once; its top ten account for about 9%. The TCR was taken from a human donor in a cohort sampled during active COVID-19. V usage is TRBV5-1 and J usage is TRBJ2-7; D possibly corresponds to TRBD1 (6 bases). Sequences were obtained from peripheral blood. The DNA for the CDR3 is TGCGCCAGCAGCTCCGGACAGACTATCTTTTACGAGCAGTACTTC. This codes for CASSSGQTIFYEQYF. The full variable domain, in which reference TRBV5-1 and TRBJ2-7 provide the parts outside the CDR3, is KAGVTQTPRYLIKTRGQQVTLSCSPISGHRSVSWYQQTPGQGLQFLFEYFSETQRNKGNFPGRFSGRQFSNSRSEMNVSTLELGDSALYLCASSSGQTIFYEQYFGPGTRLTVT.